The 20 T cell receptor beta chains given below trace back to one sample, sequenced in a study of T cell changes during pregnancy in multiple sclerosis. Profiling relied on immunoSEQ multiplex PCR, and the TCRdb table lists in-frame clones only, not all of them. The sample carries about 36,000 clones, around 92% recorded once. Specimen: CD4+ T cells from peripheral blood mononuclear cells, collected in the second trimester of pregnancy. These TCRs come from a female donor in good health, enrolled as a control in a pregnancy study.

The V and J genes are TRBV19 and TRBJ1-5, with TRBD1 matching over 8 bases. The CDR3 extends over 15 amino acids. Germline V CDR1 and CDR2: LNHDA, SQIVND (reference sequence). V was pared by 3 bases and J by 4 bases, with 5 bases of the junction left unmatched. As DNA, the CDR3 is TGTGCCAGTAGTATCTCCGGGACAGGAAATCAGCCCCAGCATTTT. This translates into CASSISGTGNQPQHF.

V and J are TRBV29-1 and TRBJ2-2; 7 bases match TRBD1. Germline V CDR1 and CDR2: SQVTM, ANQGSEA. CDR3 length: 15 residues. V gave up 3 bases and J gave up 7 bases; unmatched junction bases: 11. The CDR3 DNA reads TGCAGCGTTGATAAAGGGGGCGCCAAGGGCGGGGAGCTGTTTTTT. It specifies CSVDKGGAKGGELFF.

This clone was observed a handful of times. V gene TRBV30 combines with J gene TRBJ1-1; 8 positions agree with TRBD1. CDR1 is GTSNPN, CDR2 SVGIG, per germline (reference sequence). The V segment lost 2 bases and the J segment 2 bases; nucleotides outside the gene matches: 4. The length of the CDR3 is 14 residues. The CDR3 DNA follows: TGTGCCTGGAGTTGGACAGGGATCAACACTGAAGCTTTCTTT. Residues: CAWSWTGINTEAFF.

V usage is TRBV7-9 and J usage is TRBJ2-7, with unresolved D. The CDR3 covers 12 residues. In germline, CDR1 is SEHNR, CDR2 FQNEAQ (reference sequence). V was cut by 1 base and J by 3 bases, with 4 bases left in between. CDR3 nucleotides: TGTGCCAGCAGCTTAGATTACTACGAGCAGTACTTC. This encodes CASSLDYYEQYF.

The rearrangement links TRBV7-6 to TRBJ2-3, with a possible D match to TRBD1 (5 bases). The V gene's germline CDR1 is SGHVS and CDR2 FNYEAQ. The CDR3 totals 15 residues. The ends were cut back, 0 bases at V and 3 bases at J, with 10 bases in the middle. The CDR3 region is CASSLAQGTTDTQYF. The CDR3 nucleotides are TGTGCCAGCAGCTTAGCGCAGGGAACTACAGATACGCAGTATTTT.

The V call is TRBV28, the J call TRBJ1-2; D is uncertain. The CDR3 is 15 amino acids. V lost 8 bases and J lost 0, with 16 bases in between. Germline CDR1 is MDHEN and CDR2 is SYDVKM. CDR3 nucleotides: TGTGCCAGCTCTTCTGGCGGGTTAGCTAACTATGGCTACACCTTC. Protein product: CASSSGGLANYGYTF.

V gene TRBV5-1 combines with J gene TRBJ1-1, with TRBD1 matching 7 bases. The germline V gene encodes CDR1 SGHRS and CDR2 YFSETQ. This CDR3 spans 15 amino acids. After removal of 0 bases from V and 1 base from J, the junction contained 3 bases not matched to a gene. The CDR3 coding sequence is TGCGCCAGCAGCTTGGTTGGACAGGCGAACACTGAAGCTTTCTTT. Translation: CASSLVGQANTEAFF.

This chain uses TRBV10-3 with TRBJ2-2, with D maybe TRBD2 (5 bases). This CDR3 region has 15 residues. Germline V lookup: CDR1 ENHRY, CDR2 SYGVKD. With 4 bases removed from V and 4 bases from J, the gap between germline ends came to 13 bases. The CDR3 coding sequence is TGTGCCATCAGTGTAACTAGTGCGGCCACCGGGGAGCTGTTTTTT. Its protein is CAISVTSAATGELFF.

The chain couples TRBV5-1 to TRBJ2-3; 11 nucleotides match TRBD2. Germline CDR1 SGHRS, CDR2 YFSETQ. V shed 1 base, J shed 5 bases, and the junction held 0 bases outside the gene matches. This CDR3 is built from 14 residues. CDR3 amino acids: CASSLTSGGDTQYF. Here the CDR3 DNA reads TGCGCCAGCAGCTTGACTAGCGGGGGAGATACGCAGTATTTT.

CDR3: CASSPVNTEAFF. The CDR3 DNA reads TGTGCCAGCAGCCCCGTGAACACTGAAGCTTTCTTT. The chain links TRBV7-6 to TRBJ1-1; D is unclear. Trimming took 5 bases from V and 0 from J, leaving 4 bases between them. CDR3 length: 12 amino acids. CDR1 is SGHVS and CDR2 is FNYEAQ in the germline V gene.

The chain is built from TRBV6-1 and TRBJ1-5, with TRBD1 matching over 7 bases. Germline CDR1 is MNHNS and CDR2 is SASEGT. The CDR3 is made up of 14 amino acids. The V gene end was trimmed by 4 bases and the J gene end by 4 bases; junction bases not matched to a gene: 4. The CDR3 protein is CASSASGGNQPQHF. CDR3 DNA sequence: TGTGCCAGCAGTGCCTCAGGGGGGAATCAGCCCCAGCATTTT.

Notes on this clone: At one end the junction does not follow the germline gene, possibly because of a read error. The V call is TRBV7-7, the J call TRBJ2-1; possibly TRBD2 for D (6 bases). In germline, CDR1 is SSHAT, CDR2 FNYEAQ (reference sequence). CDR3 length equals 14 residues. This CDR3 reads CASSLAMETSEQFF. CDR3 DNA sequence: TGTGCTAGCAGCTTAGCGATGGAGACTAGTGAGCAGTTCTTC.

This sequence joins TRBV7-2 and TRBJ1-3; D not resolved. Germline CDR1 and CDR2: SGHTA and FQGNSA. The CDR3 covers 16 residues. Trimming cost V 1 base and J 0 bases, with 10 bases left between them. The DNA for the CDR3 is TGTGCCAGCAGCTTAGAGTGGCGGCTCTCTGGAAACACCATATATTTT. Translated: CASSLEWRLSGNTIYF.

The chain is built from TRBV9 and TRBJ1-2, with a possible D match to TRBD1 (6 bases). The CDR3 loop spans 15 amino acids. Trimming pared 2 bases from V and 3 bases from J, leaving 14 bases between. CDR1 and CDR2 from the germline V gene are SGDLS and YYNGEE. CDR3 nucleotides: TGTGCCAGCAGCGTCCTAGACAGGCCCGACTATGGCTACACCTTC. Translating it yields CASSVLDRPDYGYTF.

The chain links TRBV7-9 to TRBJ2-1; 13 nucleotides line up with TRBD2. V was clipped by 5 bases and J by 7 bases; unmatched bases: 5. Germline V lookup: CDR1 SEHNR, CDR2 FQNEAQ (reference sequence). The CDR3 contains 15 residues. CDR3 DNA sequence: TGTGCCAGCAGCGTGACTAGCGGGAGGTTAAATGAGCAGTTCTTC. It codes for CASSVTSGRLNEQFF.

This chain links TRBV21-1 with TRBJ2-5; the table's TRBD2 call for D was not verified on the DNA. TRBV21-1 is an annotated pseudogene. The CDR3 length is 16 residues. As DNA, the CDR3 is TGTGCCAGCAGCAAAGTTGGAGGGACGATACAAGAGACCCAGTACTTC. Translation gives CASSKVGGTIQETQYF.

CDR3 nucleotide sequence: TGTGCCAGCAGTGGTAGCGGGGGTCTCACAGATACGCAGTATTTT. Translated, it gives CASSGSGGLTDTQYF. The chain uses TRBV6-1 and TRBJ2-3, with 9 bases matching TRBD2. The CDR3 loop spans 15 amino acids. V shed 4 bases, J shed 2 bases, and the junction held 4 bases outside the gene matches. Germline V lookup: CDR1 MNHNS, CDR2 SASEGT.

This chain connects TRBV5-1 to TRBJ1-3, with TRBD1 matching 7 bases. V shed 3 bases, J shed 4 bases, and the junction held 4 bases outside the gene matches. The CDR3 is 14 amino acids. Germline V gives CDR1 SGHRS, CDR2 YFSETQ. In DNA form, the CDR3 reads TGCGCCAGCAGCTCCGGGACAGACGGAAACACCATATATTTT. Translating it yields CASSSGTDGNTIYF.

V is TRBV28 and J is TRBJ2-4; 11 bases line up with TRBD2. V shed 5 bases and J 5 bases; nucleotides not matched to a gene: 5. This CDR3 has 15 residues. Per the germline V gene, CDR1 is MDHEN and CDR2 is SYDVKM. DNA for the CDR3: TGTGCCAGCAGTCCACTAGCGGGAGTCCAAAACATTCAGTACTTC. Protein: CASSPLAGVQNIQYF.

This rearrangement joins TRBV6-5 to TRBJ1-1; possible D gene TRBD1, 5 bases. CDR3 length: 16 amino acids. Germline CDR1 MNHEY, CDR2 SVGAGI. V dropped 0 bases and J dropped 3 bases, with 14 bases sitting between them. The CDR3 spells CASSYSSSGGDTEAFF. The CDR3 nucleotides read TGTGCCAGCAGTTACTCGAGCTCCGGGGGAGACACTGAAGCTTTCTTT.